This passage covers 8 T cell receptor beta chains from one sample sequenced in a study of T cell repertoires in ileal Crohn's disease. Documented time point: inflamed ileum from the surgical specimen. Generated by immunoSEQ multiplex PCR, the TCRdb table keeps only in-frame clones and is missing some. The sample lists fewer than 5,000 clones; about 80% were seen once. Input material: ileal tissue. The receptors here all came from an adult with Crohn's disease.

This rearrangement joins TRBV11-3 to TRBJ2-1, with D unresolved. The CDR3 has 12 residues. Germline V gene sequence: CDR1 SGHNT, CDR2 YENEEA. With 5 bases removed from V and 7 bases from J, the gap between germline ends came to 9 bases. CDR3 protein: CASSGIGNEQFF. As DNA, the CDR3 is TGTGCCAGCAGCGGGATAGGGAATGAGCAGTTCTTC.

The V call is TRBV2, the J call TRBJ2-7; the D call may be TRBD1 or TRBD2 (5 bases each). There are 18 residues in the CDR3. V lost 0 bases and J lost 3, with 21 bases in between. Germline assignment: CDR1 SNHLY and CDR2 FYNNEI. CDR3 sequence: CASSEARSPGRKIYEQYF. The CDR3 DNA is TGTGCCAGCAGTGAAGCCCGAAGCCCGGGACGGAAAATCTACGAGCAGTACTTC.

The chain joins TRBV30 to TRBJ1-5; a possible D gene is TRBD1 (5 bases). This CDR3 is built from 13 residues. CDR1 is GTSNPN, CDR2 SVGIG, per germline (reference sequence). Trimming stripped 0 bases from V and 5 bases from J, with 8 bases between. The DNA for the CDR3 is TGTGCCTGGAGTGTCGGGGGGGATCAGCCCCAGCATTTT. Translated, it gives CAWSVGGDQPQHF. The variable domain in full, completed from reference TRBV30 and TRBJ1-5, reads SQTIHQWPATLVQPVGSPLSLECTVEGTSNPNLYWYRQAAGRGLQLLFYSVGIGQISSEVPQNLSASRPQDRQFILSSKKLLLSDSGFYLCAWSVGGDQPQHFGDGTRLSIL.

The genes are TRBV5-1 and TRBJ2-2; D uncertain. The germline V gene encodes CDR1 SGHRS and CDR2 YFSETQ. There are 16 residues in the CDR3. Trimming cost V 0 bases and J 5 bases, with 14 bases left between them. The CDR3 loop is CASSLVTWAKTGELFF. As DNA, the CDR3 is TGCGCCAGCAGCTTGGTTACGTGGGCCAAAACCGGGGAGCTGTTTTTT.

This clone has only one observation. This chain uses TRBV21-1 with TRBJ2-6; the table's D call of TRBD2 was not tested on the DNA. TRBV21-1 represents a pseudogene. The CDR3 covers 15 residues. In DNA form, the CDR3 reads TGTGCCAGCAGCAAACCGGGGTCTGGGGCCAACGTCCTGACTTTC. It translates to CASSKPGSGANVLTF.

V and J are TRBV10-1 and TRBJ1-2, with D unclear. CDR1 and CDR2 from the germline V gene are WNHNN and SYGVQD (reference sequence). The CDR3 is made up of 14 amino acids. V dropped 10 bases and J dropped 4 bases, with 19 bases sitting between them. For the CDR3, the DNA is TGCGCCACTCCCCGGGAAGGCCTTTGCTATGGCTACACCTTC. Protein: CATPREGLCYGYTF.

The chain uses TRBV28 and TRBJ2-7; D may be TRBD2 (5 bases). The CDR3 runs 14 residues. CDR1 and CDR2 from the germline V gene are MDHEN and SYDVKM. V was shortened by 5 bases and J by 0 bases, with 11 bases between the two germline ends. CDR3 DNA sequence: TGTGCCAGCAGTAGCGGATTCCCCTCCTACGAGCAGTACTTC. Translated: CASSSGFPSYEQYF.

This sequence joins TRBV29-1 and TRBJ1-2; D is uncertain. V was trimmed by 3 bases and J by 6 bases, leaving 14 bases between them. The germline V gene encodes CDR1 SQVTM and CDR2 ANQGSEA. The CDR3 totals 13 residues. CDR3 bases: TGCAGCGTTGATCTCTCAGGAAGGGATGGCTACACCTTC. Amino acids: CSVDLSGRDGYTF.